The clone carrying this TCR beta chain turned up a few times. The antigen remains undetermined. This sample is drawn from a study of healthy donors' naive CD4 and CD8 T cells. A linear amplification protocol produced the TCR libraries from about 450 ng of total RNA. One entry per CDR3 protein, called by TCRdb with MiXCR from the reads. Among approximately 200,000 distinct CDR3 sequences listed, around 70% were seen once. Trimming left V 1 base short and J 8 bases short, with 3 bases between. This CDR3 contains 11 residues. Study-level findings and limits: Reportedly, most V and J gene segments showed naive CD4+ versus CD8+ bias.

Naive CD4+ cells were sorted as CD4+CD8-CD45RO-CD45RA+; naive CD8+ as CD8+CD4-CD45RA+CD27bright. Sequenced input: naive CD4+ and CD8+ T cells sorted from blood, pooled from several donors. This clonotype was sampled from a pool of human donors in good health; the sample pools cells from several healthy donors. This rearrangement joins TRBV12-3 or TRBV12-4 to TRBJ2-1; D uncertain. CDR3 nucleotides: TGTGCCAGCAGTTTAGTCGATGAGCAGTTCTTC. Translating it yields CASSLVDEQFF.